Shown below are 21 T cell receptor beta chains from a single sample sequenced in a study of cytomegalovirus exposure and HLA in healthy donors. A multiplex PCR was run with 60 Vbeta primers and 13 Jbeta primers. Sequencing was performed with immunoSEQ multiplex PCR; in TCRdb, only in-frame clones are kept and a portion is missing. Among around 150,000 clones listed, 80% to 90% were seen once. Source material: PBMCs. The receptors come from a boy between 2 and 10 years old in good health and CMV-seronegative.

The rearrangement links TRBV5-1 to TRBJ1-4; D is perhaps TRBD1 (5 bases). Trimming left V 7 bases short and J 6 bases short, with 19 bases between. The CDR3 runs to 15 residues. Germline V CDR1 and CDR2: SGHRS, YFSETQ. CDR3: CASRIRGYNDEKLFF. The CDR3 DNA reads TGCGCCAGCCGAATAAGGGGTTACAATGATGAAAAACTGTTTTTT. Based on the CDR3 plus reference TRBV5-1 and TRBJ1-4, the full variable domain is KAGVTQTPRYLIKTRGQQVTLSCSPISGHRSVSWYQQTPGQGLQFLFEYFSETQRNKGNFPGRFSGRQFSNSRSEMNVSTLELGDSALYLCASRIRGYNDEKLFFGSGTQLSVL.

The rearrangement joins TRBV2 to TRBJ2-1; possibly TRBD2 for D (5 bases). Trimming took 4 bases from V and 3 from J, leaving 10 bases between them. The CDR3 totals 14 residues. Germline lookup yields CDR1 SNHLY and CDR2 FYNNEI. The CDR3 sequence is CASSVDSHYNEQFF. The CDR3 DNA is TGTGCCAGCAGTGTGGACTCGCACTACAATGAGCAGTTCTTC.

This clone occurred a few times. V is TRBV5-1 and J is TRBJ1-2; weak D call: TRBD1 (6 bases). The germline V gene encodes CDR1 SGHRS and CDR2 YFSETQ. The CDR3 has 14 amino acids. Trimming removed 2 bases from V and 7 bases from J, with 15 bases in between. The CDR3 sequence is CASSFRDTGGGYTF. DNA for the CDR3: TGCGCCAGCAGCTTCCGGGACACCGGTGGTGGCTACACCTTC.

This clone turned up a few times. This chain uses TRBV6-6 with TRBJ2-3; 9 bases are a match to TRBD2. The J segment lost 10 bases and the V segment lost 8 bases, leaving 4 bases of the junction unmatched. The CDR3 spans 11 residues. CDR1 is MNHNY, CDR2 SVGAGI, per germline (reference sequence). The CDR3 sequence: CASRGGGPQYF. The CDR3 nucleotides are TGTGCCAGCCGCGGGGGGGGACCGCAGTATTTT.

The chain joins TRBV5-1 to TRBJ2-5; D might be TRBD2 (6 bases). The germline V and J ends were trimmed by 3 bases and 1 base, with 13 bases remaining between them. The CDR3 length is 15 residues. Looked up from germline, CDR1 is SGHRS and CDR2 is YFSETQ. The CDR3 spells CASSWGLLPQETQYF. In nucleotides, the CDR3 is TGCGCCAGCAGCTGGGGACTGTTACCCCAAGAGACCCAGTACTTC.

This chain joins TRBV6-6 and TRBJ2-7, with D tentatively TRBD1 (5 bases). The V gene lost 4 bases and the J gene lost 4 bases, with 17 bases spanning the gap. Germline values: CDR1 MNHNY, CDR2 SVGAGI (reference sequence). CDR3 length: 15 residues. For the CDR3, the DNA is TGTGCCAGCAGTTCCCGTAAAGGGGCGCGGTACGAGCAGTACTTC. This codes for CASSSRKGARYEQYF.

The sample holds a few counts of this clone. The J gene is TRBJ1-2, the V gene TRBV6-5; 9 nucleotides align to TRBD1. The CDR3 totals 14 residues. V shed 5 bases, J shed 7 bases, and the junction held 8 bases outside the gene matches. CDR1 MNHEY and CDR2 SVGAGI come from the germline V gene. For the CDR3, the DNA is TGTGCCAGCAGTCGGGACAGGGCGTCGGCTGGCTACACCTTC. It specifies CASSRDRASAGYTF.

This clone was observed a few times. The CDR3, as DNA: TGTGCCAGCAGCGGAGCCGCGGGGGGTCGGGGGTTAGGAATCCAAGAGACCCAGTACTTC. Translation: CASSGAAGGRGLGIQETQYF. The chain combines TRBV5-5 with TRBJ2-5; 8 bases match TRBD2. Trimming cost V 4 bases and J 1 base; bases outside gene matches: 21. Germline loops: CDR1 SGHKS, CDR2 YYEKEE (reference sequence). CDR3 size: 20 residues.

DNA for the CDR3: TGTGCCAGCAGCTTGGAGGGGTTGGACACCGGGGAGCTGTTTTTT. Encoded protein: CASSLEGLDTGELFF. The chain is built from TRBV5-4 and TRBJ2-2; D perhaps matches TRBD1 (5 bases). V gave up 0 bases and J gave up 3 bases, with 9 bases separating them. Germline CDR1 and CDR2: SGHNT and YYREEE (reference sequence). CDR3 size: 15 residues.

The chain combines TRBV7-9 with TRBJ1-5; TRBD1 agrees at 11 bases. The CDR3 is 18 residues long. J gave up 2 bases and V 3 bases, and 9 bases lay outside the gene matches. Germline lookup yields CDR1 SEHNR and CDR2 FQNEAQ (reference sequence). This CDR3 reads CASSLGTGGTPGNQPQHF. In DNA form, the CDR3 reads TGTGCCAGCAGCTTGGGGACAGGGGGGACCCCGGGCAATCAGCCCCAGCATTTT.

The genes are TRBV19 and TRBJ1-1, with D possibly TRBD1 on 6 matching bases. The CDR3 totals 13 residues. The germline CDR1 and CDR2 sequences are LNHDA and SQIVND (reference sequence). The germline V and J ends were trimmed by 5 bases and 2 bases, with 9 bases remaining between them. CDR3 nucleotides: TGTGCCAGTAGTTCGGACAGAAACACTGAAGCTTTCTTT. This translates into CASSSDRNTEAFF.

CDR3 in DNA: TGTGCCAGCTCACGACCACCTTCGGGGTACCAAGAGACCCAGTACTTC. It translates to CASSRPPSGYQETQYF. The chain is built from TRBV18 and TRBJ2-5; TRBD2 is a possible D gene (5 bases). The CDR3 consists of 16 residues. Deletions cut 4 bases from V and 0 bases from J, with 15 bases between. CDR1 and CDR2 from the germline V gene are KGHSH and LQKENI.

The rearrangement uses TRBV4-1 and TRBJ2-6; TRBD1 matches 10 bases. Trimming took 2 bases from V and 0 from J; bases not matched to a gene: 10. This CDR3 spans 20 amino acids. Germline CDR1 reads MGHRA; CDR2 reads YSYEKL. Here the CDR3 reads CASSQQGTGVGGSGANVLTF. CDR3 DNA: TGCGCCAGCAGCCAACAAGGGACAGGGGTCGGAGGCTCTGGGGCCAACGTCCTGACTTTC.

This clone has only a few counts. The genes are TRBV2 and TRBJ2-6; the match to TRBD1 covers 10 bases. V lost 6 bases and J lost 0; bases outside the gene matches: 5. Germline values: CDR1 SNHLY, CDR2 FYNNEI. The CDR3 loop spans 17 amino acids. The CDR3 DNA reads TGTGCCAGCAGCGCCTGGGACAGGGGCTCTGGGGCCAACGTCCTGACTTTC. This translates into CASSAWDRGSGANVLTF.

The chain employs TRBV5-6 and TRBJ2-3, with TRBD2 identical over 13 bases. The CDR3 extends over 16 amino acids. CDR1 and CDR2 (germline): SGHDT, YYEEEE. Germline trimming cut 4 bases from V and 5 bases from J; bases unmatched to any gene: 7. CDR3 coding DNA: TGTGCCAGCAGCCTACTAGCGGGGGGGACCGTAGATACGCAGTATTTT. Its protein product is CASSLLAGGTVDTQYF.

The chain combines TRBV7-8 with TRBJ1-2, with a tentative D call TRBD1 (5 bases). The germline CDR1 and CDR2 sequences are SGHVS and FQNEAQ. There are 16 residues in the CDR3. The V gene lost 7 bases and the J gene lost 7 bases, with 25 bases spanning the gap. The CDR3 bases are TGTGCCAGCATCCCCCCGGGGCGGGAAGGTCTCCGTGGCTACACCTTC. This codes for CASIPPGREGLRGYTF.

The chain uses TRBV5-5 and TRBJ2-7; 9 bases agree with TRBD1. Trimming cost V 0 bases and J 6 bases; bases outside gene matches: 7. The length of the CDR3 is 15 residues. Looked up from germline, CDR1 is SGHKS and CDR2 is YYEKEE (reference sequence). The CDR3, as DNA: TGTGCCAGCAGCTTGGCCGGGACAGGGCTTAGCGAGCAGTACTTC. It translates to CASSLAGTGLSEQYF. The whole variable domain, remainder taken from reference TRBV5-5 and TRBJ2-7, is DAGVTQSPTHLIKTRGQQVTLRCSPISGHKSVSWYQQVLGQGPQFIFQYYEKEERGRGNFPDRFSARQFPNYSSELNVNALLLGDSALYLCASSLAGTGLSEQYFGPGTRLTVT.

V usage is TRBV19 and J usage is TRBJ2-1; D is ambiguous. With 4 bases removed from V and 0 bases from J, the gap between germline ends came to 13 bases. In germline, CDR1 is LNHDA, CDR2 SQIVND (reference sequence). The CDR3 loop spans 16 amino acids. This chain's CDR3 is CASSNLEASSYNEQFF. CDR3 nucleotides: TGTGCCAGTAGTAACCTTGAGGCGAGCTCCTACAATGAGCAGTTCTTC.

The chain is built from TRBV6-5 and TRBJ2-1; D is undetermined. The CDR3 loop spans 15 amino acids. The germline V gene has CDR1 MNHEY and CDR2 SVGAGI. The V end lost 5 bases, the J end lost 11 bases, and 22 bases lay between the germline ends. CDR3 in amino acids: CASSRSSLAEPKQFF. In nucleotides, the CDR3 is TGTGCCAGCAGTCGATCTTCCTTAGCCGAGCCTAAGCAGTTCTTC.

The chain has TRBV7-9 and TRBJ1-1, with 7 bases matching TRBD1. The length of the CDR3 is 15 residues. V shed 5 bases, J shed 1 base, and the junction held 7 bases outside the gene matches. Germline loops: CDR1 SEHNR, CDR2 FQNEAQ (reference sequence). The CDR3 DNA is TGTGCCAGCAGCCTAAAGGGGGCGCAGAACACTGAAGCTTTCTTT. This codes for CASSLKGAQNTEAFF.

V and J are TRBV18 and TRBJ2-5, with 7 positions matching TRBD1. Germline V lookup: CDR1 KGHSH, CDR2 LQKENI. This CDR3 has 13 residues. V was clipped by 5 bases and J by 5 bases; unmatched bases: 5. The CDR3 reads CASSEDRVETQYF. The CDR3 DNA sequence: TGTGCCAGCTCAGAAGACAGGGTCGAGACCCAGTACTTC.